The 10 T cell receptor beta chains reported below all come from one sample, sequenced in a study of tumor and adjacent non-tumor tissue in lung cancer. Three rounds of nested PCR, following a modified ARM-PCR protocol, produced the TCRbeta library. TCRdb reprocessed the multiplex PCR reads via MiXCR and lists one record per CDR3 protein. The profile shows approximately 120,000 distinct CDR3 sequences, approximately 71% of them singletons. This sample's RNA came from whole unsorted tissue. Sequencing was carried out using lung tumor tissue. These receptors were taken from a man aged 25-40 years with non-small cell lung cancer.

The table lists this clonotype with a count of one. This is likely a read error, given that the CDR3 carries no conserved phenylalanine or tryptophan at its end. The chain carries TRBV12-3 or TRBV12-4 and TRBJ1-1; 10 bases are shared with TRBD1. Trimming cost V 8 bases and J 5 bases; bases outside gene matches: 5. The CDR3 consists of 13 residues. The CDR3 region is CASGRTGGTEAFI. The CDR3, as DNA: TGTGCCAGCGGGCGGACAGGGGGGACTGAAGCTTTCATT.

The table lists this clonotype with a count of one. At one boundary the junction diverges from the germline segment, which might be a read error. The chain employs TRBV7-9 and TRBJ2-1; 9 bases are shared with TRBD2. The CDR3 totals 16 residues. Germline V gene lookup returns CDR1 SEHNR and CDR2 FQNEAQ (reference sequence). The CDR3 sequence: CASSLEAGGLYKEQFF. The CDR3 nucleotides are TGTGCCAGCAGCCTAGAGGCGGGAGGGCTGTACAAAGAGCAGTTCTTC. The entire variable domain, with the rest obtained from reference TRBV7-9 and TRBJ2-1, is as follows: DTGVSQNPRHKITKRGQNVTFRCDPISEHNRLYWYRQTLGQGPEFLTYFQNEAQLEKSRLLSDRFSAERPKGSFSTLEIQRTEQGDSAMYLCASSLEAGGLYKEQFFGPGTRLTVL.

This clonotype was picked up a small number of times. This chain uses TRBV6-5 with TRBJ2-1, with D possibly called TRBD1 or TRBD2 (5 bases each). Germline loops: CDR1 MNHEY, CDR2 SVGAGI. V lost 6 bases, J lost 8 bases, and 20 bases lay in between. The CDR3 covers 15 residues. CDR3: CASSPLVGVGDEQFF. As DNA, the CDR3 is TGTGCCAGCAGCCCACTAGTGGGAGTAGGGGATGAGCAGTTCTTC.

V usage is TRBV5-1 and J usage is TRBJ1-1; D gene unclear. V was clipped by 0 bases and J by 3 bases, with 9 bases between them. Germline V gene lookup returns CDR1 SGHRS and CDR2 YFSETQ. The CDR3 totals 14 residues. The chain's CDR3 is CASSLGAVDTEAFF. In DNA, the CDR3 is TGCGCCAGCAGCTTGGGGGCCGTGGACACTGAAGCTTTCTTT. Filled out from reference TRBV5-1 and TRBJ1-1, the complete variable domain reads KAGVTQTPRYLIKTRGQQVTLSCSPISGHRSVSWYQQTPGQGLQFLFEYFSETQRNKGNFPGRFSGRQFSNSRSEMNVSTLELGDSALYLCASSLGAVDTEAFFGQGTRLTVV.

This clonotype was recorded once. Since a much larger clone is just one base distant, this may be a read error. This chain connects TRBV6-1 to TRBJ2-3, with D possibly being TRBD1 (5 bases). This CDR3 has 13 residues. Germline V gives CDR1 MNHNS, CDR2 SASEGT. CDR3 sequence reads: CASSAQITGTQYF. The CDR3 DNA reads TGTGCCAGCAGTGCCCAGATCACAGGTACGCAGTATTTT.

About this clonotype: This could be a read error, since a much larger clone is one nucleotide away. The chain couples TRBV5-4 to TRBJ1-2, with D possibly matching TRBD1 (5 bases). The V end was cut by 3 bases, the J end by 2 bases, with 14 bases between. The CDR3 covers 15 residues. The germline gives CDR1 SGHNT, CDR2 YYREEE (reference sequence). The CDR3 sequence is CASSSAGRLNYGYTF. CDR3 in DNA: TGTGCCAGCAGCTCAGCAGGGCGGCTGAACTATGGCTACACCTTC.

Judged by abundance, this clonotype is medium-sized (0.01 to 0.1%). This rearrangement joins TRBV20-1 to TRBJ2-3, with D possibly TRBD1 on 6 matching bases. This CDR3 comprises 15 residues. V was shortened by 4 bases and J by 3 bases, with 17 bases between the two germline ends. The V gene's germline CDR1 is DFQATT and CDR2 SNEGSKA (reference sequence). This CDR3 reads CSANMRGKGTDTQYF. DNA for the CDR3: TGCAGTGCTAACATGAGGGGGAAGGGTACAGATACGCAGTATTTT.

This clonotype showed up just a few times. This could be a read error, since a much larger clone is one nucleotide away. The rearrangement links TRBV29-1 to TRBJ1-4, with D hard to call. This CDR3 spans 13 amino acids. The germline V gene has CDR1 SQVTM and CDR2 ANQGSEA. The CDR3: CSVLAATDEKLFF. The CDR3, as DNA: TGCAGCGTCTTGGCTGCAACTGATGAAAAACTGTTTTTT.

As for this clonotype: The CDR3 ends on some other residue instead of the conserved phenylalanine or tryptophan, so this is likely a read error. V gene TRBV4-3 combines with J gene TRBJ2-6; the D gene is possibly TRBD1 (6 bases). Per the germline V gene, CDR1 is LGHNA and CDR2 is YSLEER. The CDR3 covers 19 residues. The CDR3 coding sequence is TGCGCCAGCAGCCAAGAATTTCAGGGGCGGACCTCTGGGGCCAACATCCTGACTCTC. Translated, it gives CASSQEFQGRTSGANILTL.

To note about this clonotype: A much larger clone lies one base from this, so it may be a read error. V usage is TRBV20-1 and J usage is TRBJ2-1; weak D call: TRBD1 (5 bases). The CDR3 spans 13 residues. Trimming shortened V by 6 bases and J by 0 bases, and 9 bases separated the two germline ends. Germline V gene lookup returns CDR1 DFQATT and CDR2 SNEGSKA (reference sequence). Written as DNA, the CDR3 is TGCAGTGCCTCAACAGGCTCCTACAATGAGCAGTTCTTC. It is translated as CSASTGSYNEQFF.